The present T cell receptor (beta chain) was sequenced within a study of blood T cell repertoires in COVID-19. The wider study: Both acute and convalescent COVID-19 samples were obtained from the United States, Italy and Spain. T cells, B-cell-depleted T cells, or PBMCs supplied cDNA or gDNA.

Per the authors' pipeline: Counts of nucleated cells, estimated from reference gene primer amplification, were obtained. Sequencing used immunoSEQ multiplex PCR; TCRdb keeps in-frame clones, though not all of them. That table is the source of V, J and clone size, and D and trimming were worked out from the DNA. This table holds about 140,000 clones, 85% to 90% found once. This clonotype was obtained from an older woman with acute or convalescent COVID-19. The sequenced material came from peripheral blood.

DNA for the CDR3: TGTGCTAGTGGTGTCGAGCCGATCTCACCCCTCCACTTT. Translating it yields CASGVEPISPLHF. The chain combines TRBV12-5 with TRBJ1-6; D not certain. The CDR3 contains 13 residues. CDR1 and CDR2 from the germline V gene are LGHNT and FRNRAP. V was clipped by 5 bases and J by 10 bases, with 12 bases between them.